The clone carrying this T cell receptor beta chain was seen a handful of times. Its antigen is unidentified. This CDR3 has 13 amino acids. Looked up from germline, CDR1 is MRHNA and CDR2 is SNTAGT. The V gene lost 4 bases and the J gene lost 8 bases, with 14 bases spanning the gap. Produced via immunoSEQ multiplex PCR; TCRdb's table is partial and in-frame only. The sample includes about 2 million clones, approximately 95% seen only once; the top ten take around 0.13%. The donors, all of them Caucasian adults, lived in Nashville, Tennessee. A CD45RA-negative memory subset and a CD45RA+ naive subset were separated from the CD4+ cells. This sample was taken from a study of shared clonotypes between healthy human individuals. General study results and limits: It was observed that 5% to 6.5% of naive CD4 clonotypes were shared across several donors. Naive subsets usually exceeded memory subsets in estimated richness.

The sequencing sample was made of naive CD4+ T cells sorted from blood. Subset described: CD45RA+ positively selected. The J gene is TRBJ1-2, the V gene TRBV6-4, with D maybe TRBD1 (6 bases). This TCR was recovered from a man in his late teens or twenties in good health. The CDR3: CASSGEQGLGYTF. The CDR3 nucleotides are TGTGCCAGCAGTGGTGAACAGGGTTTGGGCTACACCTTC.